What follows describes a single T cell receptor (beta chain). Profiling relied on immunoSEQ multiplex PCR, and the TCRdb table lists in-frame clones only, not all of them. The data hold 37,000 or so clones, with roughly 87% observed a single time. This sample was taken from a study of graft-versus-host responses after intestinal transplantation. Across the study: All of the recipients had induction that used anti-thymocyte globulin, then tacrolimus and steroids for about 3 years.

To release intraepithelial and lamina propria lymphocytes, the graft tissue was processed. CDR3 length equals 17 residues. Sequencing was performed on ileum tissue, taken almost 210 days after intestinal transplant. The sequence derives from a human patient who received an intestinal transplant, so some T cells may come from the graft donor. The chain carries TRBV12-2 and TRBJ2-5; the table's D call, TRBD2, has no DNA check behind it. TRBV12-2 is described as a pseudogene. DNA of the CDR3: TGTGCAAGTCGCTGCGTAGGGGGACTAGCGGGGGGACAGACCCAGTACTTC. Protein: CASRCVGGLAGGQTQYF.